One and the same sample provided the 2 T cell receptor beta chains below, sequenced in a study of cytomegalovirus exposure and HLA in healthy donors. Only in-frame clones appear in the TCRdb table, and some are missing; sequencing was by immunoSEQ multiplex PCR. The sample has around 74,000 clones, around four fifths seen once. Specimen: PBMCs. Receptor source: a young man in good health and CMV-seronegative.

This chain connects TRBV18 to TRBJ2-2, with D maybe TRBD2 (6 bases). CDR3 length: 15 amino acids. Germline V lookup: CDR1 KGHSH, CDR2 LQKENI. V gave up 2 bases and J gave up 5 bases, with 12 bases separating them. The CDR3 DNA is TGTGCCAGCTCACCAGTCGGGAGTGGGACCGGGGAGCTGTTTTTT. Its translation: CASSPVGSGTGELFF.

This clone was observed a few times. The V call is TRBV15, the J call TRBJ1-3, with D maybe TRBD1 (6 bases). The germline CDR1 and CDR2 sequences are LNHNV and YYDKDF (reference sequence). The CDR3 covers 13 residues. V dropped 5 bases and J dropped 4 bases, with 9 bases sitting between them. The CDR3 protein is CATSFQGGNTIYF. The CDR3 DNA reads as TGTGCCACCAGCTTCCAGGGGGGAAACACCATATATTTT.